The 30 T cell receptor beta chains in this list originate from one sample, sequenced in a study of cytomegalovirus exposure and HLA in healthy donors. The study ran its PCR with 60 Vbeta and 13 Jbeta primers. TCRdb's copy holds only in-frame clones and misses some; the assay was immunoSEQ multiplex PCR. The table has 150,000 to 200,000 clones, about 59% seen once. The sample taken for sequencing was PBMCs. The receptors originated from a man in his forties or fifties in good health and CMV-seronegative.

The chain joins TRBV4-2 to TRBJ1-5; TRBD1 might be the D (6 bases). The CDR3 loop spans 15 amino acids. V was cut by 0 bases and J by 5 bases, with 11 bases left in between. Germline CDR1 is LGHNA and CDR2 is YNFKEQ. The chain's CDR3 is CASSQDGQGYQPQHF. CDR3 nucleotide sequence: TGTGCCAGCAGCCAAGACGGGCAGGGGTATCAGCCCCAGCATTTT.

The chain is built from TRBV15 and TRBJ2-7; TRBD2 might be the D (5 bases). Trimming removed 0 bases at V and 4 bases at J, with 10 bases between. Germline lookup yields CDR1 LNHNV and CDR2 YYDKDF (reference sequence). CDR3 length: 14 residues. The CDR3 sequence is CATSREGVSYEQYF. In DNA, the CDR3 is TGTGCCACCAGCAGAGAGGGAGTTTCTTACGAGCAGTACTTC.

With respect to this clone: At one of its ends the junction is not consistent with the germline gene, which may arise from a read error. V and J are TRBV7-9 and TRBJ2-1, with 7 bases identical to TRBD1. Germline lookup yields CDR1 SEHNR and CDR2 FQNEAQ (reference sequence). The CDR3 runs to 14 residues. CDR3 residues: CSSSLGQAHNEQFF. CDR3 nucleotide sequence: TGTTCCAGCAGCTTAGGACAGGCCCACAATGAGCAGTTCTTC.

The V call is TRBV5-1, the J call TRBJ2-3; tentatively, D is TRBD1 (5 bases). The V end was cut by 0 bases, the J end by 3 bases, with 8 bases between. The CDR3 is made up of 14 amino acids. From germline, CDR1 is SGHRS and CDR2 YFSETQ. The CDR3 sequence: CASSLESGTDTQYF. The CDR3 DNA follows: TGCGCCAGCAGCTTGGAGTCAGGGACAGATACGCAGTATTTT. The variable domain in full, with the rest retrieved from reference TRBV5-1 and TRBJ2-3, is KAGVTQTPRYLIKTRGQQVTLSCSPISGHRSVSWYQQTPGQGLQFLFEYFSETQRNKGNFPGRFSGRQFSNSRSEMNVSTLELGDSALYLCASSLESGTDTQYFGPGTRLTVL.

The CDR3 sequence: CASSPRGDTIGYTF. The DNA for the CDR3 is TGTGCCAGCAGCCCCCGGGGGGACACAATTGGCTACACCTTC. The rearrangement joins TRBV25-1 to TRBJ1-2, with TRBD1 as a possible D gene (6 bases). Germline V gene sequence: CDR1 MGHDK, CDR2 SYGVNS. The CDR3 runs to 14 residues. Trimming took off 6 bases at V and 7 bases at J, with 18 bases between the two ends.

In this sample, this clone turned up once. The chain joins TRBV7-2 to TRBJ2-1; possibly TRBD1 for D (5 bases). Trimming took off 5 bases at V and 0 bases at J, with 11 bases between the two ends. The CDR3 loop spans 15 amino acids. Germline assignment: CDR1 SGHTA and CDR2 FQGNSA. CDR3 amino acids: CASSRGRASYNEQFF. In DNA, the CDR3 is TGTGCCAGCAGCAGGGGTAGGGCCTCCTACAATGAGCAGTTCTTC.

DNA of the CDR3: TGTGCCAGCGCTCTGATGTTCCAGGGAACCCAGCCCCAGCATTTT. Amino acids: CASALMFQGTQPQHF. The V gene is TRBV6-1, the J gene TRBJ1-5; a possible D gene is TRBD1 (5 bases). The CDR3 is 15 residues long. V was shortened by 8 bases and J by 7 bases, with 21 bases between the two germline ends. Germline CDR1 MNHNS, CDR2 SASEGT.

This clone showed up just a few times. The rearrangement uses TRBV4-1 and TRBJ1-5; D not certain. The germline CDR1 and CDR2 sequences are MGHRA and YSYEKL. Trimming left V 1 base short and J 1 base short, with 20 bases between. The CDR3 contains 19 residues. CDR3 in DNA: TGCGCCAGCAGCCAAGGGGATGGGAGGCCCCGGGTGAGCAATCAGCCCCAGCATTTT. Amino acids: CASSQGDGRPRVSNQPQHF.

This chain links TRBV30 with TRBJ1-5; a weak D match, TRBD1 (5 bases). This CDR3 is 15 amino acids long. CDR1 is GTSNPN, CDR2 SVGIG, per germline (reference sequence). V lost 3 bases and J lost 0, with 12 bases in between. CDR3 bases: TGTGCCTGGAGGCAAGACAGTAATAGCAATCAGCCCCAGCATTTT. Its translation: CAWRQDSNSNQPQHF.

Of note for this clone: One junction end disagrees with the germline gene, perhaps due to a read error. This chain links TRBV7-9 with TRBJ2-2; unclear D gene. Germline V gene lookup returns CDR1 SEHNR and CDR2 FQNEAQ (reference sequence). The CDR3 extends over 16 amino acids. The CDR3 DNA follows: TGTTCCAGCAGCTCTACGTTGGTCCTCAACACCGGGGAGCTGTTTTTT. Its protein product is CSSSSTLVLNTGELFF.

The V gene is TRBV11-1, the J gene TRBJ2-1, with TRBD2 matching over 7 bases. This CDR3 contains 14 residues. J gave up 7 bases and V 1 base, and 4 bases lay outside the gene matches. The germline V gene has CDR1 SGHAT and CDR2 FQDESV (reference sequence). Here the CDR3 DNA reads TGTGCCAGCAGCTTAGGGACTAGTGAGAATGAGCAGTTCTTC. Encoded protein: CASSLGTSENEQFF.

There are a few counts of this clone. The V call is TRBV7-2, the J call TRBJ2-7, with D unclear. The CDR3 has 14 residues. The germline V gene has CDR1 SGHTA and CDR2 FQGNSA. V lost 3 bases to trimming and J lost 2 bases, with 11 bases between them. CDR3 coding DNA: TGTGCCAGCAGCTTTGTAGTTGAAACCTACGAGCAGTACTTC. Its protein is CASSFVVETYEQYF.

There are a few counts of this clone. V usage is TRBV7-9 and J usage is TRBJ1-3; no clear D gene. Germline CDR1 SEHNR, CDR2 FQNEAQ (reference sequence). V lost 3 bases, J lost 4 bases, and 10 bases lay in between. The CDR3 is 14 residues long. The CDR3 here is CASSLRLSGNTIYF. The CDR3 bases are TGTGCCAGCAGCTTGCGACTGAGCGGAAACACCATATATTTT.

This clone was observed a few times. V usage is TRBV30 and J usage is TRBJ2-1; maybe TRBD1 (5 bases). This CDR3 is 15 amino acids long. Germline CDR1 GTSNPN, CDR2 SVGIG (reference sequence). The V end was cut by 2 bases, the J end by 2 bases, with 13 bases between. The CDR3 reads CAWSKGQGPYNEQFF. DNA for the CDR3: TGTGCCTGGAGTAAGGGGCAGGGCCCCTACAATGAGCAGTTCTTC.

The chain couples TRBV6-5 to TRBJ2-5; D unclear. The V end lost 0 bases, the J end lost 2 bases, and 10 bases lay between the germline ends. The germline CDR1 and CDR2 sequences are MNHEY and SVGAGI. This CDR3 region has 15 residues. The CDR3 region has the DNA TGTGCCAGCAGTTACTCTCAAAGTAGTCAAGAGACCCAGTACTTC. It encodes CASSYSQSSQETQYF.

The CDR3 loop reads CASSQDPAGTDNGYTF. The CDR3 DNA sequence: TGTGCCAGCAGCCAAGATCCCGCCGGGACAGATAATGGCTACACCTTC. The chain employs TRBV4-2 and TRBJ1-2; TRBD1 matches at 7 bases. With V trimmed by 0 bases and J by 6 bases, 10 bases remained unmatched. The germline V gene encodes CDR1 LGHNA and CDR2 YNFKEQ. This CDR3 comprises 16 residues.

This chain links TRBV27 with TRBJ2-1, with D possibly TRBD1 on 6 matching bases. The V end lost 0 bases, the J end lost 7 bases, and 16 bases lay between the germline ends. Germline CDR1 and CDR2: MNHEY and SMNVEV (reference sequence). CDR3 length equals 16 residues. DNA for the CDR3: TGTGCCAGCAGTTTATCGTGGGCAGGGGAGAGGAATGAGCAGTTCTTC. Amino acid sequence: CASSLSWAGERNEQFF.

The chain is built from TRBV2 and TRBJ2-6; 9 positions agree with TRBD1. V lost 6 bases, J lost 0 bases, and 9 bases stayed unmatched. The CDR3 has 18 amino acids. CDR1 SNHLY and CDR2 FYNNEI come from the germline V gene. The CDR3 here is CASRPGTGQSSGANVLTF. The CDR3, as DNA: TGTGCCAGCAGACCCGGGACAGGGCAGAGCTCTGGGGCCAACGTCCTGACTTTC. The entire variable domain, with the rest obtained from reference TRBV2 and TRBJ2-6, is as follows: EPEVTQTPSHQVTQMGQEVILRCVPISNHLYFYWYRQILGQKVEFLVSFYNNEISEKSEIFDDQFSVERPDGSNFTLKIRSTKLEDSAMYFCASRPGTGQSSGANVLTFGAGSRLTVL.

This chain uses TRBV28 with TRBJ1-3; D remains unclear. V dropped 9 bases and J dropped 0 bases, with 12 bases sitting between them. Germline-derived CDR1 and CDR2 are MDHEN and SYDVKM. The CDR3 contains 14 residues. In nucleotides, the CDR3 is TGTGCCAGTAATCGGGTTAACTCTGGAAACACCATATATTTT. Protein sequence: CASNRVNSGNTIYF.

This clone was counted only a few times. The rearrangement uses TRBV5-4 and TRBJ1-5; D gene unclear. CDR1 and CDR2 from the germline V gene are SGHNT and YYREEE (reference sequence). CDR3 size: 13 residues. Between the trimmed V and J ends, which lost 0 bases and 5 bases, there was a span of 6 bases. CDR3 sequence: CASSLGLDQPQHF. In nucleotides, the CDR3 is TGTGCCAGCAGCTTGGGGCTGGATCAGCCCCAGCATTTT.

This clone has a handful of counts. The chain links TRBV5-6 to TRBJ2-3, with D perhaps TRBD1 (6 bases). CDR1 is SGHDT and CDR2 is YYEEEE in the germline V gene. The CDR3 spans 14 residues. Trimming left V 3 bases short and J 3 bases short, with 11 bases between. CDR3 loop: CASSWDIQTDTQYF. For the CDR3, the DNA is TGTGCCAGCAGCTGGGACATTCAAACAGATACGCAGTATTTT.

To note about this clone: Other DNA variants within this sample encode the same CDR3. The genes are TRBV11-3 and TRBJ1-1, with no clear D. Germline CDR1 is SGHNT and CDR2 is YENEEA. The CDR3 loop spans 13 amino acids. The V and J ends lost 0 bases and 1 base respectively, with 3 bases between them. CDR3 coding DNA: TGTGCCAGCAGCTTAGACCGGAACACTGAAGCTTTCTTT. Translated, it gives CASSLDRNTEAFF.

V gene TRBV7-9 combines with J gene TRBJ2-1; no clear D gene. This CDR3 has 12 amino acids. The V end was cut by 2 bases, the J end by 9 bases, with 8 bases between. The germline V gene encodes CDR1 SEHNR and CDR2 FQNEAQ (reference sequence). CDR3 DNA: TGTGCCAGCAGCTTAAGTGCTATTGAGCAGTTCTTC. This codes for CASSLSAIEQFF.

The V and J genes are TRBV4-1 and TRBJ2-5; D possibly corresponds to TRBD1 (6 bases). The last part of the DNA fits TRBJ2-7 better; the J call may be wrong. The CDR3 is made up of 18 amino acids. CDR1 is MGHRA and CDR2 is YSYEKL in the germline V gene. The CDR3 sequence is CASSQPRGPSGVSYEQYF. DNA for the CDR3: TGCGCCAGCAGCCAACCAAGAGGACCCTCAGGGGTTAGCTACGAGCAGTACTTC.

The chain carries TRBV7-2 and TRBJ2-5; tentative D call: TRBD1 (6 bases). With 4 bases removed from V and 0 bases from J, the gap between germline ends came to 12 bases. Germline values: CDR1 SGHTA, CDR2 FQGNSA. The CDR3 has 15 residues. CDR3 sequence: CASSSSGQNQETQYF. For the CDR3, the DNA is TGTGCCAGCAGCTCTTCTGGACAGAACCAAGAGACCCAGTACTTC.

This chain connects TRBV20-1 to TRBJ1-1; D uncertain. Germline CDR1 reads DFQATT; CDR2 reads SNEGSKA (reference sequence). The CDR3 has 11 amino acids. V shed 4 bases and J shed 1 base, with 4 bases lying between them. The CDR3 nucleotides read TGCAGTGCTAACAGGAACACTGAAGCTTTCTTT. This encodes CSANRNTEAFF.

This chain connects TRBV19 to TRBJ2-1; 7 bases match TRBD2. Trimming took 4 bases from V and 8 from J; bases not matched to a gene: 11. This CDR3 has 15 residues. CDR1 LNHDA and CDR2 SQIVND come from the germline V gene (reference sequence). CDR3 bases: TGTGCCAGTAGTACAGGGACTACCTTTAGGGATGAGCAGTTCTTC. This sequence encodes CASSTGTTFRDEQFF.

This clone was seen a single time. Germline and junction disagree at one end, which may indicate a read error. V and J are TRBV7-9 and TRBJ1-5; the D gene is possibly TRBD1 (6 bases). The CDR3 is 17 residues long. Per germline, CDR1 SEHNR and CDR2 FQNEAQ (reference sequence). The CDR3 coding sequence is TGTTCCAGCAGCTTAGCCGCAGGGGCGGATAGGGGTCAGCCCCAGCATTTT. Protein: CSSSLAAGADRGQPQHF.

The chain joins TRBV5-1 to TRBJ2-1; TRBD2 agrees at 13 bases. The CDR3 is 17 amino acids. CDR1 and CDR2 from the germline V gene are SGHRS and YFSETQ. J lost 4 bases, V lost 4 bases, and 8 bases had no gene match. CDR3 in amino acids: CASSTRTSGGQYNEQFF. The CDR3 DNA sequence: TGCGCCAGCAGCACACGGACTAGCGGGGGACAATACAATGAGCAGTTCTTC.

The chain recombines TRBV9 with TRBJ1-1; a possible D gene is TRBD1 (5 bases). Germline CDR1 is SGDLS and CDR2 is YYNGEE. The CDR3 length is 11 residues. Trimming took off 4 bases at V and 5 bases at J, with 6 bases between the two ends. The CDR3 is CASSQGTEAFF. The CDR3 DNA sequence: TGTGCCAGCAGCCAGGGAACTGAAGCTTTCTTT.